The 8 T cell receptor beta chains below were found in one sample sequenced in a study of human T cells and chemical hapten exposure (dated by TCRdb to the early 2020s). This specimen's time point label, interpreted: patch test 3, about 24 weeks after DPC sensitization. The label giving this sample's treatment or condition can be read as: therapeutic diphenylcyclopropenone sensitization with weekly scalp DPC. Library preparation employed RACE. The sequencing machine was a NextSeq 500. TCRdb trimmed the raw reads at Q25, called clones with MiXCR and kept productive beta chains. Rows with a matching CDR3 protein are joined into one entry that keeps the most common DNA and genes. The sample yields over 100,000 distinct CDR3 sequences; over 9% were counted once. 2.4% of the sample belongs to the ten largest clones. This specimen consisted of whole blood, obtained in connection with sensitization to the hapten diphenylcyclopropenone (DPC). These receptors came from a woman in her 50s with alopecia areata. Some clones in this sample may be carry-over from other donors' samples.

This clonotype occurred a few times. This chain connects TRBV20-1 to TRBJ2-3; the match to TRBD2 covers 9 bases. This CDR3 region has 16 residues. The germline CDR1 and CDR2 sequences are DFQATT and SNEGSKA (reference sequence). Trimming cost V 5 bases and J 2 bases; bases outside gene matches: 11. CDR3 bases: TGCAGTGCTTCTCGTAGTAGCGGGAGCTACACAGATACGCAGTATTTT. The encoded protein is CSASRSSGSYTDTQYF.

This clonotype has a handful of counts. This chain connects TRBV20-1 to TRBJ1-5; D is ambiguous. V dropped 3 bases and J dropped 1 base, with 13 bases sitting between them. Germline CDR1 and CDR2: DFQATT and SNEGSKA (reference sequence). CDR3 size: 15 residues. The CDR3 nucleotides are TGCAGTGCTAGGGGGAGGACGGACAGCAATCAGCCCCAGCATTTT. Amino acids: CSARGRTDSNQPQHF.

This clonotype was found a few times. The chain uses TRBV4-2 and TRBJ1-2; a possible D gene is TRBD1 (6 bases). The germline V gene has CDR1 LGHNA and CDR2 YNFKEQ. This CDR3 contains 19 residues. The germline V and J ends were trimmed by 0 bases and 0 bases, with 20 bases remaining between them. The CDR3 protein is CASSQEAGVSWGANYGYTF. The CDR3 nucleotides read TGTGCCAGCAGCCAAGAGGCAGGGGTATCCTGGGGAGCTAACTATGGCTACACCTTC.

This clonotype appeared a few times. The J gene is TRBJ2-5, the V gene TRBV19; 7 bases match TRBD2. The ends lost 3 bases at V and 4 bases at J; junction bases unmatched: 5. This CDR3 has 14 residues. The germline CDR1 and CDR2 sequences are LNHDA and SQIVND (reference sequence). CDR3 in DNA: TGTGCCAGTAGTATCGGGGGGTACGGAGAGACCCAGTACTTC. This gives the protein CASSIGGYGETQYF.

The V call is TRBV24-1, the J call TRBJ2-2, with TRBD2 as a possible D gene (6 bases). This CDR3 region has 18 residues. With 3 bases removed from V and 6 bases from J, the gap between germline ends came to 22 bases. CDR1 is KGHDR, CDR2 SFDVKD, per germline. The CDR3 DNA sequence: TGTGCCACCAGTGATGCAACGCGTGGAGGGAAGGGGTCCGGGGAGCTGTTTTTT. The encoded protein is CATSDATRGGKGSGELFF.

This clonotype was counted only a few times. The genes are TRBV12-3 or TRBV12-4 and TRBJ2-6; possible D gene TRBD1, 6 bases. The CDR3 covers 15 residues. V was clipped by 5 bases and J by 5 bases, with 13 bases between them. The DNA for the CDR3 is TGTGCCAGCAGTCCGCGGACAGTGAGGGCCAACGTCCTGACTTTC. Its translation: CASSPRTVRANVLTF.

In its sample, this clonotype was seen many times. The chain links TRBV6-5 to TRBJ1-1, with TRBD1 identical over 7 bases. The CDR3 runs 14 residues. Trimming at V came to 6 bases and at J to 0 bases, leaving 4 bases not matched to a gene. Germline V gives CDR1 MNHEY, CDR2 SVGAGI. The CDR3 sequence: CASRSQGMNTEAFF. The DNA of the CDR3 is TGTGCCAGCAGGTCACAGGGGATGAACACTGAAGCTTTCTTT.

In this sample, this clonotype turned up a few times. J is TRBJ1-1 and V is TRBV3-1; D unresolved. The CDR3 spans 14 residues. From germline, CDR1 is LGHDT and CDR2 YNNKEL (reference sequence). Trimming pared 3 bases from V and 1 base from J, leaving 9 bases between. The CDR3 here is CASSQSWRNTEAFF. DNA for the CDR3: TGTGCCAGCAGCCAGTCCTGGAGGAACACTGAAGCTTTCTTT.